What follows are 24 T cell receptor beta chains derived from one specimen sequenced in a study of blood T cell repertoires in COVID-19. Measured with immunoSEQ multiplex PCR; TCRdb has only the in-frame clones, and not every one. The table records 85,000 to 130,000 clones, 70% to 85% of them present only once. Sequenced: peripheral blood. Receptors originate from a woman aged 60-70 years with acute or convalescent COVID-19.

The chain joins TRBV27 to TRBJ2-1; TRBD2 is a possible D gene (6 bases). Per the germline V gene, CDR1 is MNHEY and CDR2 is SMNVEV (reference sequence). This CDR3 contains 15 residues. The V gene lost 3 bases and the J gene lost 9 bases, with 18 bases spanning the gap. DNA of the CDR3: TGTGCCAGCAGTTTTCCGGGGGTACCTTTTGGTGAGCAGTTCTTC. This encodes CASSFPGVPFGEQFF.

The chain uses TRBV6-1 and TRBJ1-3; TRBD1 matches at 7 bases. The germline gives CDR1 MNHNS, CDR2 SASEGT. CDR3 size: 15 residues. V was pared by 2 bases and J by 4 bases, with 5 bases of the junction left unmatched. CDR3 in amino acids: CASSESGGRGNTIYF. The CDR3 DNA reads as TGTGCCAGCAGTGAATCAGGGGGGCGCGGAAACACCATATATTTT.

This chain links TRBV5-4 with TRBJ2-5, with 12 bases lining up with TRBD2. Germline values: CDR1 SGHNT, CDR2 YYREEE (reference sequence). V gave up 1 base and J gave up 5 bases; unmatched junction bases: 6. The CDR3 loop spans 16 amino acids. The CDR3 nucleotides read TGTGCCAGCAGCTTGACTAGCGGGGGGAGAGGCGAGACCCAGTACTTC. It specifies CASSLTSGGRGETQYF.

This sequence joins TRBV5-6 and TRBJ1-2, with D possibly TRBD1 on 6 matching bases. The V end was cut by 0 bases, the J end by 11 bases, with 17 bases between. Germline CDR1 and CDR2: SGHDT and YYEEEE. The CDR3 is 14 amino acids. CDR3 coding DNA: TGTGCCAGCAGCTTGGTACAGGGAGCGTTAGGATACACCTTC. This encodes CASSLVQGALGYTF.

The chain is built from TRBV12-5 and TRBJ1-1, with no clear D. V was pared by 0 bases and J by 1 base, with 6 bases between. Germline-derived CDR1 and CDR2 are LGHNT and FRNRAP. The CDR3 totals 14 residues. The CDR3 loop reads CASGLVPENTEAFF. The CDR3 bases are TGTGCTAGTGGTTTGGTACCAGAGAACACTGAAGCTTTCTTT.

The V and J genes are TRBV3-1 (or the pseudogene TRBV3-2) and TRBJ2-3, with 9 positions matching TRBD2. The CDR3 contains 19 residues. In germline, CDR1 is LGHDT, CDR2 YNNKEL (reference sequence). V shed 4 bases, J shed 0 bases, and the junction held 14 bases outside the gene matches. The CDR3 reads CASSRKGGGGTSSTDTQYF. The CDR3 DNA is TGTGCCAGCAGCCGGAAGGGGGGTGGAGGGACTAGCAGCACAGATACGCAGTATTTT.

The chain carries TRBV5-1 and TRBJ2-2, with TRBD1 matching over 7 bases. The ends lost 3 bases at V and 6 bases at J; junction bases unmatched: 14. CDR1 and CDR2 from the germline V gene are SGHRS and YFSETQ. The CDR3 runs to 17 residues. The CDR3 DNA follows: TGCGCCAGCAGCTCGGAAAACAGACAGGGCGCTTCCGGGGAGCTGTTTTTT. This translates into CASSSENRQGASGELFF. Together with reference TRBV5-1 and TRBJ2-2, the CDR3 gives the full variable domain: KAGVTQTPRYLIKTRGQQVTLSCSPISGHRSVSWYQQTPGQGLQFLFEYFSETQRNKGNFPGRFSGRQFSNSRSEMNVSTLELGDSALYLCASSSENRQGASGELFFGEGSRLTVL.

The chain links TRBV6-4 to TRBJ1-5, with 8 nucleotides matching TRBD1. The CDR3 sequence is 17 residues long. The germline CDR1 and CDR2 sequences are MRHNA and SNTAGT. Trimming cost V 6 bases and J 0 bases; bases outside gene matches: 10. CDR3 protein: CASSIRETGDSNQPQHF. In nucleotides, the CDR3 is TGTGCCAGCAGCATCCGTGAGACAGGGGATAGCAATCAGCCCCAGCATTTT.

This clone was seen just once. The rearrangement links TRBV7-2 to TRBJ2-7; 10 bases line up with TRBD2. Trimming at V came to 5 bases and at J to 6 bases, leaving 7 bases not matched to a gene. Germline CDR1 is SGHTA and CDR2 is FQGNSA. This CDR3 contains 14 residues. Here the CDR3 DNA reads TGTGCCAGCAGCGCTGGGACTAGCGATTCCGAGCAGTACTTC. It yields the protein CASSAGTSDSEQYF. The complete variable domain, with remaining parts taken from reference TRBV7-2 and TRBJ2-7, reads GAGVSQSPSNKVTEKGKDVELRCDPISGHTALYWYRQSLGQGLEFLIYFQGNSAPDKSGLPSDRFSAERTGGSVSTLTIQRTQQEDSAVYLCASSAGTSDSEQYFGPGTRLTVT.

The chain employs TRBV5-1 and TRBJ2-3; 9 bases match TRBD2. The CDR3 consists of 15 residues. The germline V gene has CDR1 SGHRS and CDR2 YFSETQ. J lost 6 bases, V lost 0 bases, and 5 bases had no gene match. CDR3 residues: CASSLALSGGDTQYF. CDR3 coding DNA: TGCGCCAGCAGCTTGGCCCTTAGCGGGGGTGATACGCAGTATTTT.

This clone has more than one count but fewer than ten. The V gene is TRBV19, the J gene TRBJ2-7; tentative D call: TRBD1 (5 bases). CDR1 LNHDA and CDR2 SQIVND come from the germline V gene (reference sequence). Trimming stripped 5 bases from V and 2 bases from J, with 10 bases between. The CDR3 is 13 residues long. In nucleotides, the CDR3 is TGTGCCAGTAGTGGAGACAGAGCCTACGAGCAGTACTTC. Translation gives CASSGDRAYEQYF.

CDR3 amino acids: CASTNPGGPNYGYTF. The CDR3 nucleotides read TGTGCCAGCACCAACCCAGGGGGGCCTAACTATGGCTACACCTTC. This chain links TRBV28 with TRBJ1-2; 7 nucleotides line up with TRBD1. With 7 bases clipped from V and 0 bases from J, the junction kept 8 bases outside the gene matches. The length of the CDR3 is 15 residues. Germline V gene lookup returns CDR1 MDHEN and CDR2 SYDVKM.

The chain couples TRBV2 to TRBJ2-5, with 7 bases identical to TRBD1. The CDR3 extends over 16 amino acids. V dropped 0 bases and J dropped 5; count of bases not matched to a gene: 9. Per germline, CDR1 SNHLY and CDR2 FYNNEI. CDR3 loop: CASSEALGGFLETQYF. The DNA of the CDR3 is TGTGCCAGCAGTGAAGCGCTAGGGGGCTTCTTGGAGACCCAGTACTTC. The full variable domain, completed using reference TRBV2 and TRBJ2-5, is EPEVTQTPSHQVTQMGQEVILRCVPISNHLYFYWYRQILGQKVEFLVSFYNNEISEKSEIFDDQFSVERPDGSNFTLKIRSTKLEDSAMYFCASSEALGGFLETQYFGPGTRLLVL.

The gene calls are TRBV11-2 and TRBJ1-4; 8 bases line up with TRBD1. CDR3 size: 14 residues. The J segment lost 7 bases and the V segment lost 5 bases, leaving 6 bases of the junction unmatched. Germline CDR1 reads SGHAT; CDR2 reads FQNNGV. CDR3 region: CASSQVTGVEKLFF. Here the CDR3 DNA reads TGTGCCAGCAGCCAGGTGACAGGGGTTGAAAAACTGTTTTTT.

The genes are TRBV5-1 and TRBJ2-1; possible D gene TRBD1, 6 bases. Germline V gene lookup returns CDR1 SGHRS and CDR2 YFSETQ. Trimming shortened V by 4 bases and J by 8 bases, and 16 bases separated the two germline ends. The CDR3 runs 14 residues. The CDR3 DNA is TGCGCCAGCAGCGCACAGGGTCTTGTTGATGAGCAGTTCTTC. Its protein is CASSAQGLVDEQFF.

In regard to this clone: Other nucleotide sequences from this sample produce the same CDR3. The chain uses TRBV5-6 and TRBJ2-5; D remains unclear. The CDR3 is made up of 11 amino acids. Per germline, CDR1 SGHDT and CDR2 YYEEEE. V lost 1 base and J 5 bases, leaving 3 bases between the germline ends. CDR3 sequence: CASSLRETQYF. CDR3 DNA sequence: TGTGCCAGCAGCTTGCGTGAGACCCAGTACTTC. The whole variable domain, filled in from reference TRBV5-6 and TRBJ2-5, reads DAGVTQSPTHLIKTRGQQVTLRCSPKSGHDTVSWYQQALGQGPQFIFQYYEEEERQRGNFPDRFSGHQFPNYSSELNVNALLLGDSALYLCASSLRETQYFGPGTRLLVL.

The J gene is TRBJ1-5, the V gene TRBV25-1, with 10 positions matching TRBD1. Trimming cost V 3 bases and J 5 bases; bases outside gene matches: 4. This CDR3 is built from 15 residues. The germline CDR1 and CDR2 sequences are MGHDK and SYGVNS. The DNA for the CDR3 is TGTGCCAGCAGTGATCCCGGGACAGGGGATCAGCCCCAGCATTTT. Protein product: CASSDPGTGDQPQHF. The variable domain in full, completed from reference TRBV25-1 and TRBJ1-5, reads EADIYQTPRYLVIGTGKKITLECSQTMGHDKMYWYQQDPGMELHLIHYSYGVNSTEKGDLSSESTVSRIRTEHFPLTLESARPSHTSQYLCASSDPGTGDQPQHFGDGTRLSIL.

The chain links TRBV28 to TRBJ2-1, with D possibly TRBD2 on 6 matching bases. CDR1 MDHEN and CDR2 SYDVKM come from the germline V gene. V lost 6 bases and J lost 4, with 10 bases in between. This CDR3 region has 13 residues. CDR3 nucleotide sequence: TGTGCCAGCAGCCCTCGGGGGTACAATGAGCAGTTCTTC. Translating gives CASSPRGYNEQFF.

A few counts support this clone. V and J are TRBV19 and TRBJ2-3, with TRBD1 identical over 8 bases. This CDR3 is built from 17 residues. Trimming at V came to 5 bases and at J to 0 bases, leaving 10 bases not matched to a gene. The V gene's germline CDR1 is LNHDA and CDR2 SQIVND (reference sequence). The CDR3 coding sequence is TGTGCCAGTAGTCTGGGCCAGGGGGCTTCGAGCACAGATACGCAGTATTTT. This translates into CASSLGQGASSTDTQYF.

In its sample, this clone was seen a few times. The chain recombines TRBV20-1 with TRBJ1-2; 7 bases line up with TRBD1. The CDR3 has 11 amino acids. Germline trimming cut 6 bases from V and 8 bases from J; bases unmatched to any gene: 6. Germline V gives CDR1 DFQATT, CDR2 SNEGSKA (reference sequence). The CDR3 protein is CSAEGTAGYTF. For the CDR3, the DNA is TGCAGTGCCGAAGGGACAGCAGGCTACACCTTC.

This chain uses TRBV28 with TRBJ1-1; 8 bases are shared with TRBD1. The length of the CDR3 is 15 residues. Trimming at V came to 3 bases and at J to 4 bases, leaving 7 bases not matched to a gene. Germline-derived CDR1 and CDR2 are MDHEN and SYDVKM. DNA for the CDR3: TGTGCCAGCAGTTTGCCTGGACAGGGTTTCACTGAAGCTTTCTTT. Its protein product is CASSLPGQGFTEAFF.

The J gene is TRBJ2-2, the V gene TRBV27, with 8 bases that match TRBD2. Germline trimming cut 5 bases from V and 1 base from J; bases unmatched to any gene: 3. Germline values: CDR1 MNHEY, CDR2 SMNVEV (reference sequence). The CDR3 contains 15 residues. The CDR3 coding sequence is TGTGCCAGCAGTCCGGGGGGGGTGAACACCGGGGAGCTGTTTTTT. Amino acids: CASSPGGVNTGELFF.

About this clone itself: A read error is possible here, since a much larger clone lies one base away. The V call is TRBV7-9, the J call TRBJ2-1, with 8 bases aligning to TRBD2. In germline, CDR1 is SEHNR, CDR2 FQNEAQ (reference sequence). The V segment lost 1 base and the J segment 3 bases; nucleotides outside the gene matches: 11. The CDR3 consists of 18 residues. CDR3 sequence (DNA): TGTGCCAGCAGCTTAGGAAGTAGCGGGGCCGCTCTCTACAATGAGCAGTTCTTC. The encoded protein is CASSLGSSGAALYNEQFF.

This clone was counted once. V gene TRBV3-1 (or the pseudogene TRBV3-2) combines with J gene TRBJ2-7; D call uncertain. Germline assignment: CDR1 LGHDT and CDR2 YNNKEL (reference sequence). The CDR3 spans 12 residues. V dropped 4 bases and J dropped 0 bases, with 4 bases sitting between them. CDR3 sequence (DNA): TGTGCCAGCAGCCTAAACTCCTACGAGCAGTACTTC. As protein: CASSLNSYEQYF.